This T cell receptor (beta chain) was observed in a study of shared clonotypes between healthy human individuals. Trimming pared 0 bases from V and 8 bases from J, leaving 13 bases between. Germline CDR1 reads MGHRA; CDR2 reads YSYEKL. The CDR3 is 14 amino acids. Findings and caveats of the study: An expected dependence of interdonor clonotype sharing on sequencing depth was noted. Naive CD4 clonotypes were shared across a few donors at about 5%.

For this clone: Its cognate antigen is unknown.

The authors loaded about 0.2 ug DNA, 28,000 or so T cell genomes, into sorted-subset replicate PCRs. Profiled with immunoSEQ multiplex PCR; TCRdb holds only in-frame clones, not every one. The data contain about 2 million clones, 90% to 95% of them singletons. V usage is TRBV4-1 and J usage is TRBJ1-2; possible D gene TRBD1, 5 bases. This clonotype originated in a man aged 18 to 29 in good health. Specimen: naive CD4+ T cells sorted from blood. This sample's subset: CD45RA+ positively selected. DNA for the CDR3: TGCGCCAGCAGCCAAGATGGGGCCGTACGGGGCTACACCTTC. Translation gives CASSQDGAVRGYTF.